The rows below give T cell receptor beta chains drawn from one sample of a study of Ad26.COV2.S vaccination and SARS-CoV-2 variants. Clones were sequenced by immunoSEQ multiplex PCR, and TCRdb holds only the in-frame ones, with some missing. The sample holds some 410,000 clones, approximately 90% seen once. The material was peripheral blood, obtained in a trial of Ad26.COV2.S vaccine versus placebo. The receptors were sampled from a person aged 18-65 years who received the Ad26.COV2.S COVID-19 vaccine or a placebo. Both conserved end residues are trimmed from each CDR3.

len,j_gene,v_gene,CDR3aa
14,TRBJ1-2,TRBV6-1,ASSEMAGTGGSGYT
13,TRBJ1-2,TRBV27,ASSPVTGTLYGYT
11,TRBJ1-1,TRBV19,ASSIGDYTEAF
12,TRBJ2-7,TRBV6-5,ASIVLAGYYEQY
11,TRBJ1-6,TRBV30,AWSATRGSPLH
13,TRBJ1-1,TRBV6-2/TRBV6-3,ASSYSGRMNTEAF
15,TRBJ2-7,TRBV10-3,AISESPGLAGAYEQY
11,TRBJ2-7,TRBV7-9,ASSLGAGGEQY
10,TRBJ2-2,TRBV4-1,ASSQESGELF
14,TRBJ2-2,TRBV4-3,ASSPGRGVNTGELF
16,TRBJ2-7,TRBV27,ASSFSKPRQAAYHEQY
12,TRBJ2-3,TRBV6-2/TRBV6-3,ASSSGLYTDTQY
13,TRBJ1-4,TRBV27,ASSLVEVANEKLF
12,TRBJ2-5,TRBV3-1/TRBV3-2,ASSPPHGQETQY
14,TRBJ1-3,TRBV6-1,ASSEKRQYAGNTIY
14,TRBJ2-7,TRBV4-1,ASSQEAGGSSYEQY
11,TRBJ1-2,TRBV27,ASSLSLNYGYT
14,TRBJ2-7,TRBV2,ASRHNRGTGYYEQY
12,TRBJ1-6,TRBV3-1/TRBV3-2,ASSQTTDLGSLH
13,TRBJ1-5,TRBV7-2,ASSLSPWGNQPQH
11,TRBJ1-1,TRBV7-2,ASSSERGFKAF
15,TRBJ2-1,TRBV21-1,ASSKRSLAHSYNEQF
11,TRBJ2-1,TRBV2,ASSEGGFNEQF
13,TRBJ2-1,TRBV7-8,ASSPTSYPYNEQF